This record looks at one T cell receptor beta chain sequence and its context. The antigen is not known. This sample was taken from a study of T cell responses to AZD1222 COVID-19 vaccine. Study-level points and caveats: It was only after the peak T cell response that any repertoires were sampled. Females outnumbered males among donors, who were mostly white British; clonal diversity was possibly underestimated. Reportedly, close to half of spike-specific TCRs are directed against unmutated variant regions.

V lost 1 base to trimming and J lost 4 bases, with 12 bases between them. Germline CDR1 is SGHDT and CDR2 is YYEEEE. This CDR3 region has 14 residues. Generated by immunoSEQ multiplex PCR, the TCRdb table keeps only in-frame clones and is missing some. Among about 220,000 clones listed, roughly 91% were seen once. This chain joins TRBV5-6 and TRBJ2-7; D is perhaps TRBD2 (6 bases). The origin of this receptor is an adult in good health. This sample comprised peripheral blood, obtained on day 0 of MenACWY control vaccination. The CDR3, as DNA: TGTGCCAGCAGCTTGTCCGGGGGTTTTTACGAGCAGTACTTC. This codes for CASSLSGGFYEQYF.